The 15 T cell receptor beta chains given below trace back to one sample, sequenced in a study of blood T cell repertoires in COVID-19. The table came from immunoSEQ multiplex PCR; TCRdb's copy has only in-frame clones and leaves some out. The repertoire consists of approximately 150,000 clones, with about 88% occurring once and the leading ten covering just over 2.5%. The sample was peripheral blood. The origin of the receptors is a woman aged 80 or older with COVID-19, enrolled during active disease.

CDR3 amino acids: CSSEKMQGKETQYF. CDR3 bases: TGCAGCTCAGAAAAGATGCAGGGTAAAGAGACCCAGTACTTC. The chain recombines TRBV29-1 with TRBJ2-5; D may be TRBD1 (5 bases). The V gene's germline CDR1 is SQVTM and CDR2 ANQGSEA. The CDR3 extends over 14 amino acids. The ends were cut back, 8 bases at V and 3 bases at J, with 19 bases in the middle.

The chain links TRBV19 to TRBJ1-5, with D perhaps TRBD1 (6 bases). This CDR3 is 13 amino acids long. The V gene lost 8 bases and the J gene lost 6 bases, with 14 bases spanning the gap. The germline gives CDR1 LNHDA, CDR2 SQIVND (reference sequence). Here the CDR3 reads CASHLGGSQPQHF. As DNA, the CDR3 is TGTGCCAGTCATCTAGGGGGTTCTCAGCCCCAGCATTTT.

The chain has TRBV28 and TRBJ1-1; perhaps TRBD1 as D (6 bases). The V end was cut by 6 bases, the J end by 6 bases, with 11 bases between. Germline V gives CDR1 MDHEN, CDR2 SYDVKM. This CDR3 has 12 residues. In nucleotides, the CDR3 is TGTGCCAGCAGGCTACAGGGCCCTGAAGCTTTCTTT. This codes for CASRLQGPEAFF.

CDR3 in amino acids: CASSKASCSGSRLSYNEQFF. CDR3 bases: TGTGCCAGCAGCAAAGCGTCCTGTAGCGGGAGTCGACTCTCCTACAATGAGCAGTTCTTC. V and J are TRBV21-1 and TRBJ2-1; the table calls TRBD2, which could not be checked here. TRBV21-1 is recorded as a pseudogene. This CDR3 contains 20 residues.

The chain combines TRBV6-2 or TRBV6-3 with TRBJ1-3; no firm D call. The CDR3 runs to 14 residues. CDR1 is MNHEY and CDR2 is SVGEGT in the germline V gene. V gave up 5 bases and J gave up 4 bases, with 12 bases separating them. The CDR3 sequence is CASSRSSTGNTIYF. CDR3 sequence (DNA): TGTGCCAGCAGTAGATCGTCGACAGGAAACACCATATATTTT.

V is TRBV3-1 (or the pseudogene TRBV3-2) and J is TRBJ2-3; 8 bases are a match to TRBD1. The CDR3 spans 15 residues. Trimming cost V 3 bases and J 4 bases; bases outside gene matches: 6. Germline V CDR1 and CDR2: LGHDT, YNNKEL (reference sequence). The CDR3 here is CASSQKPTGADTQYF. CDR3 DNA: TGTGCCAGCAGCCAGAAACCGACAGGGGCAGATACGCAGTATTTT.

The rearrangement links TRBV9 to TRBJ1-3, with 8 bases matching TRBD1. Unmatched junction bases numbered 3, after V lost 2 bases and J lost 2 bases. CDR1 and CDR2 (germline): SGDLS, YYNGEE. The CDR3 runs to 15 residues. This CDR3 reads CASSVQGAAGNTIYF. The DNA of the CDR3 is TGTGCCAGCAGCGTGCAGGGGGCCGCTGGAAACACCATATATTTT.

This chain links TRBV29-1 with TRBJ2-1; 7 bases fit TRBD2. The V gene's germline CDR1 is SQVTM and CDR2 ANQGSEA. There are 11 residues in the CDR3. Germline trimming cut 4 bases from V and 10 bases from J; bases unmatched to any gene: 4. The CDR3 is CSVGLAQEQFF. The CDR3 DNA reads as TGCAGCGTTGGACTAGCACAAGAGCAGTTCTTC.

The gene calls are TRBV19 and TRBJ1-2; D might be TRBD1 (6 bases). V lost 3 bases to trimming and J lost 8 bases, with 19 bases between them. This CDR3 is built from 15 residues. CDR1 and CDR2 (germline): LNHDA, SQIVND (reference sequence). This chain's CDR3 is CASSMGPRGAGGYTF. In nucleotides, the CDR3 is TGTGCCAGTAGTATGGGTCCTCGGGGGGCAGGCGGCTACACCTTC.

This chain connects TRBV9 to TRBJ2-5; D is possibly TRBD2 (5 bases). The CDR3 extends over 14 amino acids. CDR1 is SGDLS, CDR2 YYNGEE, per germline. V lost 0 bases to trimming and J lost 2 bases, with 8 bases between them. The CDR3 region has the DNA TGTGCCAGCAGCGTAGCGGGAAGGCAAGAGACCCAGTACTTC. This encodes CASSVAGRQETQYF.

This clone was observed once. The J gene is TRBJ2-1, the V gene TRBV3-1 (or the pseudogene TRBV3-2), with TRBD2 matching 9 bases. The length of the CDR3 is 15 residues. The J segment lost 6 bases and the V segment lost 3 bases, leaving 6 bases of the junction unmatched. The germline V gene has CDR1 LGHDT and CDR2 YNNKEL (reference sequence). CDR3 sequence (DNA): TGTGCCAGCAGCCAGGCGGGAGGGCGGGGCAATGAGCAGTTCTTC. It is translated as CASSQAGGRGNEQFF.

The table lists this clone with a count of one. The chain joins TRBV29-1 to TRBJ1-2; the D is unclear. Per germline, CDR1 SQVTM and CDR2 ANQGSEA. The CDR3 is 11 residues long. Trimming removed 7 bases from V and 8 bases from J, with 14 bases in between. The CDR3 region is CSADDFYGYTF. The CDR3 nucleotides are TGCAGCGCGGACGATTTCTACGGCTACACCTTC.

The chain carries TRBV3-1 (or the pseudogene TRBV3-2) and TRBJ1-1, with TRBD1 as a possible D gene (5 bases). CDR1 is LGHDT, CDR2 YNNKEL, per germline (reference sequence). The germline V and J ends were trimmed by 7 bases and 11 bases, with 14 bases remaining between them. The CDR3 is 11 residues long. The CDR3 DNA reads TGTGCCAGCATCCATGGGGGGAACGCTTTCTTT. This sequence encodes CASIHGGNAFF.

The CDR3 bases are TGTGCCACCAGTGGCAGGGCTAGCGGGGAGCTGTTTTTT. It encodes CATSGRASGELFF. The chain uses TRBV24-1 and TRBJ2-2; D possibly corresponds to TRBD1 (5 bases). This CDR3 spans 13 amino acids. Trimming left V 5 bases short and J 7 bases short, with 10 bases between. CDR1 KGHDR and CDR2 SFDVKD come from the germline V gene.

This sequence joins TRBV6-4 and TRBJ2-1, with a tentative D call TRBD1 (6 bases). CDR1 and CDR2 (germline): MRHNA, SNTAGT. The CDR3 loop spans 16 amino acids. V gave up 3 bases and J gave up 7 bases, with 19 bases separating them. The CDR3, as DNA: TGTGCCAGCAGTGAACAGGGAGTACCTCCTATAAATGAGCAGTTCTTC. Residues: CASSEQGVPPINEQFF.